These 2 T cell receptor beta chains share one sample of origin, sequenced in a study of T cell clones after liver transplantation. Clones were sequenced by immunoSEQ multiplex PCR, and TCRdb holds only the in-frame ones, with some missing. The repertoire consists of about 72,000 clones, with about 92% occurring once and the leading ten covering roughly 3%. The material was CD4+ T cells from blood, obtained before liver transplant. These receptors originate from a human donor who received a liver transplant.

The chain links TRBV7-2 to TRBJ2-6; no clear D gene. This CDR3 is built from 13 residues. Trimming took 9 bases from V and 0 from J, leaving 6 bases between them. Germline values: CDR1 SGHTA, CDR2 FQGNSA. The CDR3 loop reads CARKPSGANVLTF. DNA of the CDR3: TGTGCCAGAAAGCCCTCTGGGGCCAACGTCCTGACTTTC.

The chain uses TRBV30 and TRBJ2-2, with no clear D. CDR3 length equals 15 residues. Trimming shortened V by 0 bases and J by 5 bases, and 13 bases separated the two germline ends. In germline, CDR1 is GTSNPN, CDR2 SVGIG (reference sequence). The CDR3 nucleotides read TGTGCCTGGAGTGTCGAGGATTTAGGGACCGGGGAGCTGTTTTTT. Translation: CAWSVEDLGTGELFF.